A single sample gave rise to the 14 T cell receptor beta chains below, sequenced in a study of chemoradiotherapy in HPV16-positive cancers. Assay used: immunoSEQ multiplex PCR; TCRdb lists only in-frame clones, some missing. The data show 36,000 or so clones, with about 82% seen just once and 3% to 4% held by the top ten. Material: blood, obtained from a patient who underwent chemoradiotherapy. All receptors come from a human donor with HPV-associated anogenital cancer.

J is TRBJ2-5 and V is TRBV19; D gene unclear. The CDR3 runs to 13 residues. The germline gives CDR1 LNHDA, CDR2 SQIVND (reference sequence). Trimming cost V 4 bases and J 5 bases, with 11 bases left between them. The CDR3 reads CASSNLGGETQYF. In DNA form, the CDR3 reads TGTGCCAGTAGTAATCTAGGTGGGGAGACCCAGTACTTC.

This clone was picked up one time. The rearrangement uses TRBV19 and TRBJ2-7; TRBD2 matches at 10 bases. CDR1 LNHDA and CDR2 SQIVND come from the germline V gene (reference sequence). The trim removed 6 bases at V and 0 bases at J, leaving 5 bases unmatched. The CDR3 runs to 15 residues. CDR3 DNA: TGTGCCAGTAGGGCTAGCGGGGGACCCTCCTACGAGCAGTACTTC. Translating it yields CASRASGGPSYEQYF.

The J gene is TRBJ2-7, the V gene TRBV7-2; the D is unclear. Trimming took 3 bases from V and 3 from J, leaving 9 bases between them. The CDR3 spans 13 residues. Germline V gene data show CDR1 as SGHTA and CDR2 as FQGNSA. The CDR3, as DNA: TGTGCCAGCAGCTTTAACCCAAACTACGAGCAGTACTTC. Protein product: CASSFNPNYEQYF.

In its sample, this clone was seen once. The genes are TRBV7-6 and TRBJ2-7; D is possibly TRBD1 (6 bases). Trimming stripped 5 bases from V and 1 base from J, with 18 bases between. The CDR3 loop spans 16 amino acids. The germline gives CDR1 SGHVS, CDR2 FNYEAQ. The CDR3 loop reads CASSHLTGPRSYEQYF. CDR3 sequence (DNA): TGTGCCAGCAGCCACCTGACAGGACCTAGGTCCTACGAGCAGTACTTC.

The chain combines TRBV18 with TRBJ1-1; D is perhaps TRBD1 (6 bases). The V end lost 2 bases, the J end lost 7 bases, and 11 bases lay between the germline ends. The CDR3 consists of 13 residues. Germline V gene data show CDR1 as KGHSH and CDR2 as LQKENI. In DNA, the CDR3 is TGTGCCAGCTCACCATGGGGGCAGGATGAAGCTTTCTTT. This codes for CASSPWGQDEAFF.

The chain uses TRBV11-1 and TRBJ1-1; the D gene is possibly TRBD1 (5 bases). From germline, CDR1 is SGHAT and CDR2 FQDESV (reference sequence). V was cut by 7 bases and J by 3 bases, with 15 bases left in between. The CDR3 spans 14 residues. This CDR3 reads CASNRWVGDTEAFF. The CDR3 DNA reads as TGTGCCAGCAATCGTTGGGTGGGGGACACTGAAGCTTTCTTT.

This clone was detected once. The DNA for the CDR3 is TGCGCCAGCAGCGACACAGCCTCTGGAAACACCATATATTTT. It is translated as CASSDTASGNTIYF. V gene TRBV5-1 combines with J gene TRBJ1-3; D remains ambiguous. V was clipped by 4 bases and J by 0 bases, with 8 bases between them. The CDR3 is 14 amino acids. Germline V gene lookup returns CDR1 SGHRS and CDR2 YFSETQ.

The chain has TRBV6-5 and TRBJ1-2; 8 bases agree with TRBD1. Germline lookup yields CDR1 MNHEY and CDR2 SVGAGI. The V gene end was trimmed by 1 base and the J gene end by 7 bases; junction bases not matched to a gene: 2. The CDR3 extends over 13 amino acids. The CDR3 coding sequence is TGTGCCAGCAGTTACTTGACAGGGGTTGGCTACACCTTC. Encoded protein: CASSYLTGVGYTF.

This clone is a singleton in its sample. The rearrangement links TRBV5-5 to TRBJ1-1; D is unresolved. Looked up from germline, CDR1 is SGHKS and CDR2 is YYEKEE (reference sequence). Trimming removed 2 bases at V and 1 base at J, with 9 bases between. The CDR3 has 14 residues. The CDR3 DNA follows: TGTGCCAGCAGCTTCGTCCTAAAGAACACTGAAGCTTTCTTT. Its translation: CASSFVLKNTEAFF.

This clone is medium-sized by share. CDR3 residues: CAIRTTGNTEAFF. CDR3 sequence (DNA): TGTGCCATCAGGACGACAGGGAACACTGAAGCTTTCTTT. V gene TRBV10-3 combines with J gene TRBJ1-1, with TRBD1 as a possible D gene (6 bases). Trimming pared 6 bases from V and 1 base from J, leaving 9 bases between. Germline assignment: CDR1 ENHRY and CDR2 SYGVKD. This CDR3 region has 13 residues.

V gene TRBV6-1 combines with J gene TRBJ1-1; 7 bases are shared with TRBD1. V lost 3 bases to trimming and J lost 4 bases; unmatched junction nucleotides: 2. The germline V gene has CDR1 MNHNS and CDR2 SASEGT. The CDR3 has 13 amino acids. CDR3 nucleotides: TGTGCCAGCAGTGAGTACAGGGGCACTGAAGCTTTCTTT. This encodes CASSEYRGTEAFF.

This sequence joins TRBV4-1 and TRBJ1-1; D remains ambiguous. Germline V gives CDR1 MGHRA, CDR2 YSYEKL. This CDR3 is built from 13 residues. Trimming left V 2 bases short and J 1 base short, with 5 bases between. Here the CDR3 DNA reads TGCGCCAGCAGCCAACGACAGAACACTGAAGCTTTCTTT. It is translated as CASSQRQNTEAFF.

The V and J genes are TRBV7-3 and TRBJ1-4; D gene ambiguous. The ends were cut back, 0 bases at V and 8 bases at J, with 10 bases in the middle. The CDR3 is made up of 14 amino acids. The germline V gene encodes CDR1 SGHTA and CDR2 FQGTGA. The CDR3 region has the DNA TGTGCCAGCAGCTTAACTACAGCACTAGAAAAACTGTTTTTT. This translates into CASSLTTALEKLFF.

V usage is TRBV5-6 and J usage is TRBJ1-2; 7 positions match TRBD1. V shed 0 bases and J 8 bases; nucleotides not matched to a gene: 10. This CDR3 is built from 15 residues. From germline, CDR1 is SGHDT and CDR2 YYEEEE. CDR3 residues: CASSLADREHQGYTF. The CDR3 DNA reads as TGTGCCAGCAGCTTGGCCGACAGGGAACATCAAGGCTACACCTTC.